The 24 T cell receptor beta chains given below trace back to one sample, sequenced in a study of T cells in Graves' hyperthyroidism and ophthalmopathy (dated by TCRdb to the late 2010s). The method behind the library was multiplex PCR. TCRdb shows the sequencer as Illumina HiSeq 2000. The TCR beta CDR3 regions were amplified from RNA transcripts. The TCR CDR3 was subjected to a first round of RT-PCR using the HTBI primer set and the Qiagen OneStep RT-PCR kit. In TCRdb, the public reads were trimmed at Q25 with fastp and aligned with MiXCR, with productive beta chains retained. Every CDR3 protein is listed once, alongside the most common genes and DNA of its rows. The sample table holds 500,000 to 650,000 distinct CDR3 sequences, of which over 35% were seen once. The top ten hold about 45% of the sample. Sequencing used peripheral blood or thyroid tissue (not recorded which). Receptors originate from an adult woman with Graves' disease, either hyperthyroidism or ophthalmopathy (not recorded which).

The chain has TRBV10-3 and TRBJ2-5, with no clear D. Germline CDR1 is ENHRY and CDR2 is SYGVKD. Trimming took 10 bases from V and 2 from J, leaving 17 bases between them. The CDR3 covers 14 residues. CDR3 sequence (DNA): TGTGCCAACCTCAGGAAGGGTGGGCAAGAGACCCAGTACTTC. This sequence encodes CANLRKGGQETQYF.

This clonotype has a count of ten or more. The rearrangement uses TRBV7-2 and TRBJ1-2; TRBD1 is a possible D gene (6 bases). V lost 0 bases and J lost 8, with 13 bases in between. The CDR3 has 14 amino acids. Germline CDR1 SGHTA, CDR2 FQGNSA. The CDR3 reads CASSLAAQGPGYTF. CDR3 coding DNA: TGTGCCAGCAGCTTAGCGGCTCAGGGGCCCGGCTACACCTTC.

The rearrangement uses TRBV4-1 and TRBJ2-2; TRBD2 is a possible D gene (6 bases). CDR3 length equals 13 residues. V lost 2 bases and J 6 bases, leaving 7 bases between the germline ends. Germline V lookup: CDR1 MGHRA, CDR2 YSYEKL. CDR3 residues: CASSQLAPGELFF. The CDR3 region has the DNA TGCGCCAGCAGCCAACTAGCGCCCGGGGAGCTGTTTTTT.

A word on this clonotype: One end of the junction varies from germline; a read error may be responsible. The chain joins TRBV6-4 to TRBJ2-2; possible D gene TRBD2, 5 bases. CDR1 MRHNA and CDR2 SNTAGT come from the germline V gene. CDR3 size: 16 residues. Here the CDR3 DNA reads TGTGCCAGCAGTGCCTCTAAAGACCCTCCCTCCGGGGAGCTGCTTTTT. It yields the protein CASSASKDPPSGELLF.

In the case of this clonotype: Its ends do not fully match the called genes, so a read error is possible. The chain couples TRBV7-9 to TRBJ1-2; the D is unclear. The CDR3 consists of 16 residues. Germline-derived CDR1 and CDR2 are SEHNR and FQNEAQ (reference sequence). The CDR3 loop reads CASSQDLLDSLYGYIF. The CDR3, as DNA: TGTGCCAGCAGCCAAGATTTACTGGATTCTTTATATGGCTACATCTTC.

This clonotype came up many times. This chain uses TRBV6-5 with TRBJ1-3; 9 nucleotides match TRBD1. Germline V lookup: CDR1 MNHEY, CDR2 SVGAGI. J was trimmed by 5 bases and V by 6 bases; bases with no gene match: 5. CDR3 length: 14 residues. This chain's CDR3 is CASSPGQGRNTIYF. Here the CDR3 DNA reads TGTGCCAGCAGCCCGGGACAGGGCAGAAACACCATATATTTT.

In its sample, this clonotype was seen once. The chain joins TRBV5-1 to TRBJ1-1; 8 bases map to TRBD1. Per the germline V gene, CDR1 is SGHRS and CDR2 is YFSETQ. V was pared by 3 bases and J by 6 bases, with 10 bases of the junction left unmatched. The length of the CDR3 is 15 residues. The CDR3 spells CASSSSAGQGSEAFF. The CDR3 DNA is TGCGCCAGCAGCTCATCGGCAGGACAGGGCTCTGAAGCTTTCTTT.

The chain couples TRBV4-1 to TRBJ1-2; no clear D. Trimming stripped 2 bases from V and 5 bases from J, with 12 bases between. The CDR3 spans 14 residues. Germline V CDR1 and CDR2: MGHRA, YSYEKL. The CDR3 sequence is CASSQRQLNYGYTF. The CDR3 coding sequence is TGCGCCAGCAGCCAAAGGCAGCTTAATTATGGCTACACCTTC.

To note about this clonotype: Germline is not matched at one junction end, which may reflect a read error. The rearrangement joins TRBV10-1 to TRBJ1-1; unclear D gene. Germline CDR1 and CDR2: WNHNN and SYGVQD (reference sequence). This CDR3 spans 18 amino acids. The CDR3 DNA reads as TGTGCCAGCAGTTTATCGGCGAGTTTTGTCAGCTTGAACACTGAAGCTTTCTTT. It specifies CASSLSASFVSLNTEAFF.

The V call is TRBV29-1, the J call TRBJ2-7; D is undetermined. The V gene lost 8 bases and the J gene lost 3 bases, with 14 bases spanning the gap. CDR3 size: 12 residues. Germline-derived CDR1 and CDR2 are SQVTM and ANQGSEA. DNA of the CDR3: TGCAGCAGCTTAGGGCAGAGCTACGAGCAGTACTTC. Translated, it gives CSSLGQSYEQYF.

This rearrangement joins TRBV7-9 to TRBJ1-2; weak D call: TRBD1 (5 bases). CDR3 length equals 12 residues. CDR1 is SEHNR and CDR2 is FQNEAQ in the germline V gene (reference sequence). V shed 3 bases and J shed 4 bases, with 6 bases lying between them. The CDR3: CASSLTAYGYTF. In nucleotides, the CDR3 is TGTGCCAGCAGCTTGACAGCCTATGGCTACACCTTC.

This clonotype was detected ten times or more. CDR3: CASQKGLNTEAFF. As DNA, the CDR3 is TGTGCCAGTCAAAAGGGGTTGAACACTGAAGCTTTCTTT. This rearrangement joins TRBV19 to TRBJ1-1, with TRBD1 as a possible D gene (5 bases). Between the trimmed V and J ends, which lost 8 bases and 0 bases, there was a span of 10 bases. The germline V gene has CDR1 LNHDA and CDR2 SQIVND (reference sequence). The CDR3 is 13 amino acids.

This rearrangement joins TRBV7-9 to TRBJ2-7; 12 nucleotides match TRBD1. Germline assignment: CDR1 SEHNR and CDR2 FQNEAQ (reference sequence). Losses at the gene ends were 5 bases for V and 8 bases for J; bases not matched to a gene: 10. This CDR3 comprises 15 residues. In DNA, the CDR3 is TGTGCCAGCAGCGTAGGGACAGGGGGCGCGTCCAAGCAGTACTTC. This gives the protein CASSVGTGGASKQYF.

The V call is TRBV4-1, the J call TRBJ2-5; 10 bases match TRBD1. The germline CDR1 and CDR2 sequences are MGHRA and YSYEKL. Losses at the gene ends were 1 base for V and 4 bases for J; bases not matched to a gene: 0. This CDR3 comprises 14 residues. For the CDR3, the DNA is TGCGCCAGCAGCCAAGGGACAGGGGGAGAGACCCAGTACTTC. Translation: CASSQGTGGETQYF.

Here the CDR3 reads CASSLERFGYTF. The CDR3 region has the DNA TGTGCCAGCAGCTTAGAAAGATTTGGCTACACCTTC. The chain carries TRBV7-9 and TRBJ1-2, with D hard to call. This CDR3 has 12 residues. V lost 1 base, J lost 7 bases, and 7 bases lay in between. The germline CDR1 and CDR2 sequences are SEHNR and FQNEAQ (reference sequence). Drawing the rest from reference TRBV7-9 and TRBJ1-2, the complete variable domain is DTGVSQNPRHKITKRGQNVTFRCDPISEHNRLYWYRQTLGQGPEFLTYFQNEAQLEKSRLLSDRFSAERPKGSFSTLEIQRTEQGDSAMYLCASSLERFGYTFGSGTRLTVV.

This chain's CDR3 is CSAPRDAYEQYF. CDR3 in DNA: TGCAGTGCCCCCCGGGATGCCTACGAGCAGTACTTC. The chain links TRBV20-1 to TRBJ2-7; a possible D gene is TRBD2 (5 bases). The germline V gene has CDR1 DFQATT and CDR2 SNEGSKA (reference sequence). With 6 bases removed from V and 2 bases from J, the gap between germline ends came to 11 bases. This CDR3 has 12 amino acids.

This chain uses TRBV29-1 with TRBJ1-6, with D possibly TRBD1 on 5 matching bases. Germline V gene data show CDR1 as SQVTM and CDR2 as ANQGSEA. V was trimmed by 5 bases and J by 9 bases, leaving 17 bases between them. The CDR3 contains 14 residues. The DNA for the CDR3 is TGCAGCGTTTGTCAGGGAACAACGGCTTCACCCCTCCACTTT. Protein product: CSVCQGTTASPLHF.

The chain uses TRBV29-1 and TRBJ2-7, with a tentative D call TRBD1 (6 bases). This CDR3 has 14 residues. V was clipped by 1 base and J by 5 bases, with 15 bases between them. The germline V gene encodes CDR1 SQVTM and CDR2 ANQGSEA. DNA for the CDR3: TGCAGCGTTGAAGGGCAGGGGTACTATAACGAGCAGTACTTC. Amino acid sequence: CSVEGQGYYNEQYF.

This clonotype was counted a few times. The chain combines TRBV18 with TRBJ1-2, with 9 bases matching TRBD1. Per germline, CDR1 KGHSH and CDR2 LQKENI. V lost 6 bases and J lost 6; bases outside the gene matches: 14. This CDR3 region has 16 residues. The DNA of the CDR3 is TGTGCCAGCTCCCCCAATTCGCCGGGACAGGGTCATGGCTACACCTTC. This codes for CASSPNSPGQGHGYTF. Full variable domain (remainder filled in from reference TRBV18 and TRBJ1-2): NAGVMQNPRHLVRRRGQEARLRCSPMKGHSHVYWYRQLPEEGLKFMVYLQKENIIDESGMPKERFSAEFPKEGPSILRIQQVVRGDSAAYFCASSPNSPGQGHGYTFGSGTRLTVV.

V gene TRBV15 combines with J gene TRBJ2-1, with 14 bases matching TRBD2. The germline V gene encodes CDR1 LNHNV and CDR2 YYDKDF (reference sequence). The CDR3 runs to 16 residues. Trimming took 2 bases from V and 6 from J; bases not matched to a gene: 3. The CDR3 bases are TGTGCCACCAGCAGACCGGGGACTAGCGGGAGCAATGAGCAGTTCTTC. This gives the protein CATSRPGTSGSNEQFF.

V gene TRBV7-2 combines with J gene TRBJ2-7; D not resolved. CDR1 and CDR2 from the germline V gene are SGHTA and FQGNSA. The CDR3 runs to 12 residues. V was cut by 10 bases and J by 5 bases, with 15 bases left in between. DNA of the CDR3: TGTGCCACCTTCACCTCAGTGGACGAGCAGTACTTC. Protein: CATFTSVDEQYF.

CDR3 in amino acids: CAISDRAVQPQYF. DNA of the CDR3: TGTGCCATCAGTGACAGGGCGGTTCAGCCCCAGTACTTC. The rearrangement uses TRBV10-3 and TRBJ2-5; perhaps TRBD1 as D (5 bases). Germline V gene data show CDR1 as ENHRY and CDR2 as SYGVKD. The CDR3 is made up of 13 amino acids. Trimming shortened V by 3 bases and J by 9 bases, and 14 bases separated the two germline ends.

V gene TRBV25-1 combines with J gene TRBJ1-2, with a tentative D call TRBD1 (5 bases). Germline lookup yields CDR1 MGHDK and CDR2 SYGVNS. V dropped 6 bases and J dropped 7 bases, with 21 bases sitting between them. The CDR3 spans 15 residues. The CDR3 DNA sequence: TGTGCCAGCAGCTACCCCGGCAGACAGCAGTTTGGCTACACCTTC. Protein product: CASSYPGRQQFGYTF.

The chain couples TRBV29-1 to TRBJ1-1; weak D call: TRBD1 (5 bases). The V end was cut by 8 bases, the J end by 4 bases, with 17 bases between. The CDR3 has 13 residues. Germline V gives CDR1 SQVTM, CDR2 ANQGSEA. Written as DNA, the CDR3 is TGCAGCAGCCCTTGGGCAGGGACCACTGAAGCTTTCTTT. As protein: CSSPWAGTTEAFF.